The 30 T cell receptor beta chains below all came from one sample that was sequenced in a study of T cell responses to AZD1222 COVID-19 vaccine. Here immunoSEQ multiplex PCR was the method, and the copy in TCRdb shows in-frame clones only, minus some. In the table there are around 90,000 clones, 90% to 95% of which are singletons. The source was peripheral blood, collected on day 0 of MenACWY control vaccination. Receptor source: an adult in good health.

The chain is built from TRBV10-1 and TRBJ2-2, with a possible D match to TRBD2 (5 bases). With 0 bases removed from V and 8 bases from J, the gap between germline ends came to 7 bases. Germline CDR1 reads WNHNN; CDR2 reads SYGVQD (reference sequence). CDR3 size: 13 residues. The CDR3 DNA is TGCGCCAGCAGTGAGTCTTGGACTGGGGAGCTGTTTTTT. Translated: CASSESWTGELFF.

The chain links TRBV5-6 to TRBJ2-1; 12 bases are shared with TRBD2. Germline V CDR1 and CDR2: SGHDT, YYEEEE. With 1 base clipped from V and 9 bases from J, the junction kept 2 bases outside the gene matches. The CDR3 runs 14 residues. CDR3 nucleotides: TGTGCCAGCAGCTTGACGGGACTAGCGGGTGAGCAGTTCTTC. Residues: CASSLTGLAGEQFF.

This clone turned up a few times. V gene TRBV3-1 (or the pseudogene TRBV3-2) combines with J gene TRBJ2-3; D not resolved. V was shortened by 5 bases and J by 3 bases, with 12 bases between the two germline ends. The CDR3 has 14 residues. The V gene's germline CDR1 is LGHDT and CDR2 YNNKEL (reference sequence). The CDR3 is CASSNLDRTDTQYF. The CDR3 DNA follows: TGTGCCAGCAGCAATCTAGATAGGACAGATACGCAGTATTTT.

J is TRBJ2-1 and V is TRBV19; 9 bases line up with TRBD1. The CDR3 length is 16 residues. V lost 1 base to trimming and J lost 2 bases; unmatched junction nucleotides: 3. Germline loops: CDR1 LNHDA, CDR2 SQIVND (reference sequence). The CDR3 DNA is TGTGCCAGTAGTATAGTAGGACAGGGGCCCTACAATGAGCAGTTCTTC. It is translated as CASSIVGQGPYNEQFF.

This rearrangement joins TRBV24-1 to TRBJ2-2; 7 bases map to TRBD1. V lost 4 bases, J lost 2 bases, and 3 bases stayed unmatched. The CDR3 is 15 amino acids. Germline CDR1 and CDR2: KGHDR and SFDVKD. CDR3 sequence: CATSERDSNTGELFF. CDR3 DNA: TGTGCCACCAGTGAAAGGGACAGCAACACCGGGGAGCTGTTTTTT.

This rearrangement joins TRBV2 to TRBJ1-2, with D unclear. The V gene's germline CDR1 is SNHLY and CDR2 FYNNEI. The CDR3 extends over 13 amino acids. The germline V and J ends were trimmed by 6 bases and 6 bases, with 14 bases remaining between them. CDR3 sequence: CASSGSNWDGYTF. The CDR3 DNA sequence: TGTGCCAGCAGCGGGTCGAACTGGGATGGCTACACCTTC.

The V call is TRBV6-4, the J call TRBJ1-1; D not resolved. Germline CDR1 is MRHNA and CDR2 is SNTAGT. The germline V and J ends were trimmed by 4 bases and 2 bases, with 11 bases remaining between them. There are 14 residues in the CDR3. CDR3 protein: CASSARLGNTEAFF. For the CDR3, the DNA is TGTGCCAGCAGTGCCCGACTGGGAAACACTGAAGCTTTCTTT.

The chain uses TRBV19 and TRBJ2-5; 7 bases line up with TRBD1. Germline lookup yields CDR1 LNHDA and CDR2 SQIVND (reference sequence). This CDR3 is built from 13 residues. With 6 bases clipped from V and 5 bases from J, the junction kept 6 bases outside the gene matches. The CDR3 DNA follows: TGTGCCAGTAGAGCGCAGGGGGTTGAGACCCAGTACTTC. Protein product: CASRAQGVETQYF.

The rearrangement links TRBV6-5 to TRBJ2-1; tentatively, D is TRBD1 or TRBD2 (5 bases each). Germline loops: CDR1 MNHEY, CDR2 SVGAGI. The ends were cut back, 2 bases at V and 4 bases at J, with 12 bases in the middle. The CDR3 has 15 amino acids. DNA for the CDR3: TGTGCCAGCAGTTACGGGGCGGGCCCTTACAATGAGCAGTTCTTC. As protein: CASSYGAGPYNEQFF.

This clone was recorded once. This chain links TRBV6-6 with TRBJ1-2, with 7 nucleotides matching TRBD1. The CDR3 extends over 17 amino acids. V was clipped by 5 bases and J by 4 bases; unmatched bases: 16. The germline V gene encodes CDR1 MNHNY and CDR2 SVGAGI (reference sequence). DNA for the CDR3: TGTGCCAGCAGTCGGAAAGAAACGTATACAGGGGCCTATGGCTACACCTTC. This codes for CASSRKETYTGAYGYTF.

The V and J genes are TRBV24-1 and TRBJ2-1; 8 bases match TRBD2. V trimming: 2 bases; J trimming: 6 bases; junction bases outside the gene matches: 8. The CDR3 has 16 residues. Germline V gives CDR1 KGHDR, CDR2 SFDVKD. CDR3 residues: CATSDWSGGALNEQFF. The CDR3 DNA reads as TGTGCCACCAGTGATTGGTCGGGGGGGGCCCTCAATGAGCAGTTCTTC.

This clone was seen a few times. The chain carries TRBV11-2 and TRBJ1-3, with 8 nucleotides matching TRBD1. This CDR3 contains 14 residues. Germline lookup yields CDR1 SGHAT and CDR2 FQNNGV. V dropped 6 bases and J dropped 4; count of bases not matched to a gene: 5. As DNA, the CDR3 is TGTGCCAGCAGGCACCGGGACAGGGGAAACACCATATATTTT. This gives the protein CASRHRDRGNTIYF.

The V call is TRBV7-3, the J call TRBJ1-6, with D maybe TRBD1 (5 bases). Germline CDR1 is SGHTA and CDR2 is FQGTGA. Trimming pared 4 bases from V and 7 bases from J, leaving 11 bases between. The length of the CDR3 is 14 residues. CDR3 sequence: CASSWDGLNSPLHF. The CDR3 DNA sequence: TGTGCCAGCAGCTGGGACGGCCTCAATTCACCCCTCCACTTT.

The rearrangement links TRBV5-1 to TRBJ2-7; TRBD1 agrees at 12 bases. The germline gives CDR1 SGHRS, CDR2 YFSETQ. This CDR3 is 15 amino acids long. With 1 base clipped from V and 7 bases from J, the junction kept 6 bases outside the gene matches. This CDR3 is CASSLPGQGAEEQYF. The CDR3 nucleotides are TGCGCCAGCAGCTTGCCGGGACAGGGGGCAGAGGAGCAGTACTTC.

This rearrangement joins TRBV3-1 (or the pseudogene TRBV3-2) to TRBJ1-3; D remains unclear. V shed 6 bases and J shed 2 bases, with 8 bases lying between them. There are 13 residues in the CDR3. Germline CDR1 LGHDT, CDR2 YNNKEL (reference sequence). The CDR3 nucleotides read TGTGCCAGCAGAGTAAGTGCTGGAAACACCATATATTTT. Amino acid sequence: CASRVSAGNTIYF.

This rearrangement joins TRBV6-2 or TRBV6-3 to TRBJ2-7, with 10 bases lining up with TRBD1. The CDR3 runs to 14 residues. CDR1 and CDR2 (germline): MNHEY, SVGEGT. The trim removed 5 bases at V and 5 bases at J, leaving 6 bases unmatched. CDR3 in amino acids: CASSPGQGINEQYF. In nucleotides, the CDR3 is TGTGCCAGCAGTCCGGGACAGGGGATCAACGAGCAGTACTTC.

This sequence joins TRBV28 and TRBJ1-2; D gene uncertain. Trimming shortened V by 5 bases and J by 8 bases, and 18 bases separated the two germline ends. This CDR3 has 14 amino acids. Germline V CDR1 and CDR2: MDHEN, SYDVKM. CDR3 in DNA: TGTGCCAGCAGTCTGCTGACCGGACTAGGGGGCTACACCTTC. This encodes CASSLLTGLGGYTF.

V usage is TRBV19 and J usage is TRBJ2-5; D may correspond to TRBD1 or TRBD2 (7 bases each). V was clipped by 9 bases and J by 2 bases, with 16 bases between them. The germline V gene encodes CDR1 LNHDA and CDR2 SQIVND (reference sequence). The CDR3 covers 14 residues. DNA of the CDR3: TGTGCCAGCAGCACAGGGGAGGGTCAAGAGACCCAGTACTTC. Its protein is CASSTGEGQETQYF.

The V gene is TRBV23-1, the J gene TRBJ2-1, with a possible D match to TRBD2 (5 bases). Being an ORF, TRBV23-1 has a function that is uncertain. The CDR3 runs 17 residues. V lost 3 bases, J lost 5 bases, and 20 bases lay in between. The DNA of the CDR3 is TGCGCCAGCAGTCATGGTGGAGGTCTAGCAGGCGACAATGAGCAGTTCTTC. This sequence encodes CASSHGGGLAGDNEQFF.

Regarding this clone: This is likely a read error, given that the CDR3 carries no conserved phenylalanine or tryptophan at its end. The DNA is left out, because the CDR3 cannot be placed on it with certainty; the CDR3 is given as TCRdb lists it. The rearrangement joins TRBV6-2 or TRBV6-3 to TRBJ2-2. The CDR3 spans 12 amino acids, including both terminal residues. Germline CDR1 and CDR2: MNHEY and SVGEGT. The CDR3 is CASSYSLGPASL.

The V call is TRBV9, the J call TRBJ2-7, with 8 nucleotides matching TRBD2. The germline V gene encodes CDR1 SGDLS and CDR2 YYNGEE. The V segment lost 0 bases and the J segment 6 bases; nucleotides outside the gene matches: 8. CDR3 length: 15 amino acids. CDR3 bases: TGTGCCAGCAGCGTAGCGGGACTAGAGTTGGGCGAGCAGTACTTC. Residues: CASSVAGLELGEQYF.

The J gene is TRBJ2-1, the V gene TRBV2, with 14 bases aligning to TRBD2. The CDR3 covers 14 residues. Germline-derived CDR1 and CDR2 are SNHLY and FYNNEI. The V and J ends lost 9 bases and 9 bases, in that order; junction bases with no gene match: 7. The CDR3 region has the DNA TGTGCCAGTCGACTAGCGGGGGGGCACACTGAGCAGTTCTTC. It is translated as CASRLAGGHTEQFF.

V is TRBV15 and J is TRBJ1-5; D is uncertain. Germline V lookup: CDR1 LNHNV, CDR2 YYDKDF (reference sequence). The CDR3 runs 14 residues. V lost 1 base and J lost 2, with 6 bases in between. The CDR3 here is CATSRGIGNQPQHF. Here the CDR3 DNA reads TGTGCCACCAGCAGAGGTATTGGCAATCAGCCCCAGCATTTT.

This clone was recorded a few times. The gene calls are TRBV28 and TRBJ1-2, with 9 bases lining up with TRBD1. J lost 6 bases, V lost 4 bases, and 3 bases had no gene match. The CDR3 sequence is 13 residues long. CDR1 is MDHEN, CDR2 SYDVKM, per germline. The CDR3 nucleotides read TGTGCCAGCAGTTCGACAGGGGGAAATGGCTACACCTTC. As protein: CASSSTGGNGYTF.

The J gene is TRBJ2-6, the V gene TRBV19; D tentatively reads TRBD1 or TRBD2 (6 bases each). The germline V and J ends were trimmed by 6 bases and 1 base, with 25 bases remaining between them. Germline V gene data show CDR1 as LNHDA and CDR2 as SQIVND (reference sequence). The CDR3 covers 20 residues. CDR3 residues: CASRSRGNGGVPSGANVLTF. Here the CDR3 DNA reads TGTGCCAGTAGATCTCGGGGGAACGGGGGCGTTCCTTCTGGGGCCAACGTCCTGACTTTC.

The chain links TRBV5-6 to TRBJ1-6, with TRBD1 matching over 9 bases. The V gene end was trimmed by 4 bases and the J gene end by 2 bases; junction bases not matched to a gene: 4. From germline, CDR1 is SGHDT and CDR2 YYEEEE. The CDR3 is 16 residues long. This CDR3 reads CASSETGGAYNSPLHF. The CDR3 DNA reads as TGTGCCAGCAGCGAAACAGGGGGCGCCTATAATTCACCCCTCCACTTT.

This CDR3 reads CSAREDREQYF. DNA of the CDR3: TGCAGTGCTAGAGAGGACAGGGAACAGTATTTT. The chain joins TRBV20-1 to TRBJ2-3; 8 positions agree with TRBD1. The CDR3 loop spans 11 amino acids. Germline V gene data show CDR1 as DFQATT and CDR2 as SNEGSKA (reference sequence). V shed 0 bases and J 12 bases; nucleotides not matched to a gene: 2.

The V call is TRBV27, the J call TRBJ1-5; tentative D call: TRBD1 (5 bases). Germline loops: CDR1 MNHEY, CDR2 SMNVEV (reference sequence). The CDR3 length is 17 residues. Trimming pared 5 bases from V and 3 bases from J, leaving 20 bases between. DNA of the CDR3: TGTGCCAGCAGTCCCCTCCCCCGGACGGGGGACAATCAGCCCCAGCATTTT. Its protein product is CASSPLPRTGDNQPQHF.

This chain connects TRBV4-3 to TRBJ1-6; D unclear. The length of the CDR3 is 16 residues. V was trimmed by 0 bases and J by 5 bases, leaving 11 bases between them. Germline CDR1 and CDR2: LGHNA and YSLEER. The CDR3 sequence is CASSQDLTGNNSPLHF. CDR3 in DNA: TGCGCCAGCAGCCAAGATCTAACGGGGAATAATTCACCCCTCCACTTT.

The CDR3 loop is CASSFDPGGELDYGYTF. The CDR3 DNA reads as TGTGCCAGCAGTTTTGACCCAGGGGGCGAGTTAGACTATGGCTACACCTTC. The rearrangement links TRBV27 to TRBJ1-2, with TRBD1 matching 8 bases. This CDR3 has 17 amino acids. Germline lookup yields CDR1 MNHEY and CDR2 SMNVEV (reference sequence). V was clipped by 3 bases and J by 3 bases; unmatched bases: 12.